The entry below gives a single T cell receptor beta chain sequence along with its context. Its antigen is unidentified. V lost 5 bases, J lost 6 bases, and 6 bases stayed unmatched. This CDR3 spans 16 amino acids. From germline, CDR1 is SEHNR and CDR2 FQNEAQ (reference sequence). The data belong to a study of long-term antiretroviral therapy in people with HIV. Study-level points and caveats: Once patients were on ART, diversity went higher but still fell short of transplant donor controls. The ART regimens used between the mid-2000s and the late 2010s may be less effective than current ones.

The authors ran the immunoSEQ assay, v3.0, at survey level. Using immunoSEQ multiplex PCR, the repertoire was profiled, and TCRdb retains in-frame clones only, with some absent. Here the sample spans tens of thousands of clones, about 80% being singletons. All participants with HIV were treated in the United States. Samples held roughly 0.95-11 million cryopreserved PBMC, and DNA extraction followed. This chain uses TRBV7-9 with TRBJ2-2; 13 nucleotides match TRBD2. The input for sequencing was unsorted PBMCs, taken 1.1 years before starting antiretroviral therapy. The TCR comes from a woman in her thirties or forties with HIV. The CDR3 loop is CASSPRTSGSAGELFF. In nucleotides, the CDR3 is TGTGCCAGCAGCCCCCGGACTAGCGGGAGTGCCGGGGAGCTGTTTTTT.